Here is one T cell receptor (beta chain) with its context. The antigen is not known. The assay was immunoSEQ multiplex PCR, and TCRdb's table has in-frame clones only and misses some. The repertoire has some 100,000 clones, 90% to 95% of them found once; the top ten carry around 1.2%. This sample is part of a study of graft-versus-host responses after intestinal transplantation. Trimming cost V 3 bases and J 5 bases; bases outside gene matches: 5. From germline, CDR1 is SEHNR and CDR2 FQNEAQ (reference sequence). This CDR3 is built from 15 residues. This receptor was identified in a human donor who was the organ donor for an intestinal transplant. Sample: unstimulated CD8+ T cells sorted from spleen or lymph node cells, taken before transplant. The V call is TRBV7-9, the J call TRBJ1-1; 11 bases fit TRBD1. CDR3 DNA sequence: TGTGCCAGCAGCTTTCCCGGGACAGGGGGGACTGAAGCTTTCTTT. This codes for CASSFPGTGGTEAFF.